The source of this T cell receptor (beta chain) is a study of blood T cell repertoires in COVID-19. Across the study: Acute and convalescent COVID-19 specimens originated in the United States, Italy and Spain. Nucleic acid was either cDNA or gDNA, and it came from T cells, B-cell-depleted T cells, or PBMCs.

The V gene end was trimmed by 5 bases and the J gene end by 1 base; junction bases not matched to a gene: 3. The CDR3 runs 15 residues. Per germline, CDR1 LNHDA and CDR2 SQIVND (reference sequence). As handled by the study authors: Reference gene primer amplification in the assay estimated nucleated cell counts. The table came from immunoSEQ multiplex PCR; TCRdb's copy has only in-frame clones and leaves some out. Clonal size and the V and J genes are those of that table, whereas D and trimming came from the DNA. The data hold about 80,000 clones, with roughly 76% observed a single time. This clone was observed once.

The J gene is TRBJ2-2, the V gene TRBV19, with 8 bases that match TRBD1. The material sequenced was peripheral blood. The clonotype comes from a man between 65 and 80 years old with active or convalescent COVID-19. The DNA for the CDR3 is TGTGCCAGTAGTGTACAGGGGGGGAACACCGGGGAGCTGTTTTTT. Translating gives CASSVQGGNTGELFF.